The 23 T cell receptor beta chains reported below all come from one sample, sequenced in a study of metastatic and nonmetastatic thyroid tumors (TCRdb year 2020). The library was built by means of PCR. Sequencing instrument: Illumina HiSeq 4000. In TCRdb, the public reads were trimmed at Q25 with fastp and aligned with MiXCR, with productive beta chains retained. The sample profile shows tens of thousands of clones; about an eighth of them were found once. Of the sample, more than 13% falls within the top ten clones. None of the patients had been given any treatment before thyroid surgery. Material: blood. The source is a female donor with papillary thyroid cancer or a benign thyroid nodule (not recorded which). Some clones in this sample may be carry-over from other donors' samples.

In its sample, this clone ranks as medium-sized. This chain uses TRBV6-1 with TRBJ2-7, with 8 nucleotides matching TRBD1. V was pared by 6 bases and J by 3 bases, with 7 bases of the junction left unmatched. Germline V gene sequence: CDR1 MNHNS, CDR2 SASEGT. The CDR3 extends over 14 amino acids. CDR3 sequence (DNA): TGTGCCAGCAGCCCTACCGACAGGGGCTACGAGCAGTACTTC. Protein sequence: CASSPTDRGYEQYF.

This clone was counted at least ten times. The V call is TRBV20-1, the J call TRBJ1-1; D possibly corresponds to TRBD1 (5 bases). CDR1 and CDR2 from the germline V gene are DFQATT and SNEGSKA (reference sequence). V was clipped by 5 bases and J by 5 bases, with 15 bases between them. This CDR3 is 13 amino acids long. The CDR3 spells CSAPAEGRTEAFF. Written as DNA, the CDR3 is TGCAGTGCTCCAGCGGAGGGGCGAACTGAAGCTTTCTTT.

The rearrangement joins TRBV19 to TRBJ2-3, with D perhaps TRBD2 (6 bases). Germline CDR1 LNHDA, CDR2 SQIVND (reference sequence). The V end was cut by 9 bases, the J end by 0 bases, with 19 bases between. The CDR3 consists of 16 residues. The CDR3 DNA reads as TGTGCCAGCAGTGCGGGGATCCTAGGTAGCACAGATACGCAGTATTTT. As protein: CASSAGILGSTDTQYF.

Ten or more counts support this clone. The chain joins TRBV6-1 to TRBJ1-4; 8 bases fit TRBD1. Trimming cost V 5 bases and J 5 bases; bases outside gene matches: 4. Germline V gene sequence: CDR1 MNHNS, CDR2 SASEGT. The CDR3 extends over 14 amino acids. In DNA form, the CDR3 reads TGTGCCAGCAGTTTTGGACAGGGCAATGAAAAACTGTTTTTT. It specifies CASSFGQGNEKLFF.

The genes are TRBV6-1 and TRBJ1-2, with 10 positions matching TRBD1. This CDR3 has 15 amino acids. CDR1 is MNHNS and CDR2 is SASEGT in the germline V gene. V shed 3 bases and J 4 bases; nucleotides not matched to a gene: 5. CDR3 residues: CASSDGTGESYGYTF. CDR3 DNA sequence: TGTGCCAGCAGTGACGGGACAGGGGAGTCCTATGGCTACACCTTC.

This clone was seen only once. The rearrangement joins TRBV7-2 to TRBJ2-7; 9 bases fit TRBD1. Trimming cost V 5 bases and J 4 bases; bases outside gene matches: 9. Germline V gene sequence: CDR1 SGHTA, CDR2 FQGNSA. The CDR3 covers 15 residues. The CDR3: CASSLTGTGSYEQYF. Written as DNA, the CDR3 is TGTGCCAGCAGCCTTACCGGGACAGGGTCTTACGAGCAGTACTTC.

The table lists this clone with many counts. This rearrangement joins TRBV27 to TRBJ1-2, with 7 bases fitting TRBD1. CDR3 length: 15 amino acids. Trimming took 5 bases from V and 0 from J; bases not matched to a gene: 6. CDR1 is MNHEY and CDR2 is SMNVEV in the germline V gene (reference sequence). The CDR3 is CASSPTGQSNYGYTF. The CDR3 nucleotides read TGTGCCAGCAGTCCGACGGGACAGTCTAACTATGGCTACACCTTC.

The chain is built from TRBV6-1 and TRBJ1-1; D unclear. Germline V CDR1 and CDR2: MNHNS, SASEGT. This CDR3 spans 15 amino acids. V lost 6 bases to trimming and J lost 1 base, with 15 bases between them. The chain's CDR3 is CASSLDVRRNTEAFF. As DNA, the CDR3 is TGTGCCAGCAGCTTGGATGTACGGCGGAACACTGAAGCTTTCTTT.

By share, this clone counts as medium-sized. The J gene is TRBJ2-7, the V gene TRBV12-3 or TRBV12-4; a possible D gene is TRBD1 (6 bases). The CDR3 is made up of 16 amino acids. Trimming took off 5 bases at V and 0 bases at J, with 17 bases between the two ends. In DNA form, the CDR3 reads TGTGCCAGCAGTAATCAGGGGCGGATCTACTCCTACGAGCAGTACTTC. This encodes CASSNQGRIYSYEQYF.

This clone came up many times. The chain links TRBV2 to TRBJ1-1, with D perhaps TRBD1 (6 bases). The CDR3 length is 14 residues. V lost 5 bases, J lost 5 bases, and 15 bases lay in between. Germline V gene data show CDR1 as SNHLY and CDR2 as FYNNEI. The chain's CDR3 is CASSQQGSATEAFF. The CDR3 nucleotides read TGTGCCAGCAGTCAACAGGGTTCGGCAACTGAAGCTTTCTTT.

This clone came up many times. J is TRBJ1-1 and V is TRBV20-1, with D possibly matching TRBD1 (5 bases). Germline assignment: CDR1 DFQATT and CDR2 SNEGSKA (reference sequence). CDR3 size: 15 residues. V was clipped by 6 bases and J by 1 base, with 18 bases between them. The CDR3: CSAQDPGLGNTEAFF. The CDR3 DNA reads TGCAGTGCCCAAGATCCGGGGCTGGGGAACACTGAAGCTTTCTTT.

This clone appeared many times. The gene calls are TRBV5-1 and TRBJ2-3; D possibly uses TRBD1 or TRBD2 (5 bases each). Germline values: CDR1 SGHRS, CDR2 YFSETQ. The CDR3 runs 16 residues. Trimming left V 2 bases short and J 3 bases short, with 16 bases between. Here the CDR3 reads CASSFTRDHGTDTQYF. The CDR3 DNA reads as TGCGCCAGCAGCTTCACCCGGGACCACGGTACAGATACGCAGTATTTT.

Ten or more counts support this clone. This sequence joins TRBV20-1 and TRBJ1-1; no firm D call. V dropped 3 bases and J dropped 1 base, with 15 bases sitting between them. CDR1 and CDR2 (germline): DFQATT, SNEGSKA (reference sequence). CDR3 size: 15 residues. The CDR3 here is CSASSPRMGNTEAFF. The CDR3 DNA follows: TGCAGTGCTAGTTCCCCTAGGATGGGGAACACTGAAGCTTTCTTT.

In its sample, this clone ranks as large. The gene calls are TRBV30 and TRBJ2-6; perhaps TRBD2 as D (7 bases). CDR1 GTSNPN and CDR2 SVGIG come from the germline V gene (reference sequence). V shed 4 bases and J shed 7 bases, with 14 bases lying between them. This CDR3 contains 14 residues. The CDR3 DNA is TGTGCCTGGATGGGGGGAGGGGGAGCCAACGTCCTGACTTTC. Amino acids: CAWMGGGGANVLTF.

This clone is medium-sized. The gene calls are TRBV6-1 and TRBJ2-7; 7 bases match TRBD1. Germline V CDR1 and CDR2: MNHNS, SASEGT. The trim removed 6 bases at V and 6 bases at J, leaving 5 bases unmatched. The CDR3 is 12 residues long. The CDR3 coding sequence is TGTGCCAGCAGACAGGGGCCGGGCGAGCAGTACTTC. It encodes CASRQGPGEQYF.

This clone was found many times. The CDR3 sequence: CASTAASGNTIYF. CDR3 sequence (DNA): TGTGCCAGCACCGCGGCCTCTGGAAACACCATATATTTT. This chain uses TRBV3-1 with TRBJ1-3; D is uncertain. V lost 7 bases to trimming and J lost 0 bases, with 7 bases between them. CDR3 length: 13 residues. Germline V gene data show CDR1 as LGHDT and CDR2 as YNNKEL (reference sequence).

Ten or more counts support this clone. The chain combines TRBV9 with TRBJ1-1, with 7 bases that match TRBD1. V shed 0 bases, J shed 5 bases, and the junction held 10 bases outside the gene matches. Per germline, CDR1 SGDLS and CDR2 YYNGEE. This CDR3 region has 16 residues. In nucleotides, the CDR3 is TGTGCCAGCAGCGTAGTTGACAGGGCAAGGGGGACTGAAGCTTTCTTT. Translation gives CASSVVDRARGTEAFF.

Ten or more counts support this clone. J is TRBJ1-2 and V is TRBV7-3, with 8 bases matching TRBD1. Germline CDR1 reads SGHTA; CDR2 reads FQGTGA. V lost 3 bases, J lost 2 bases, and 11 bases stayed unmatched. This CDR3 has 17 amino acids. CDR3 in DNA: TGTGCCAGCAGCTTGGGCGGTCAGTCAGGGGGCAACTATGGCTACACCTTC. It specifies CASSLGGQSGGNYGYTF. The complete variable domain, with remaining parts taken from reference TRBV7-3 and TRBJ1-2, reads GAGVSQTPSNKVTEKGKYVELRCDPISGHTALYWYRQSLGQGPEFLIYFQGTGAADDSGLPNDRFFAVRPEGSVSTLKIQRTERGDSAVYLCASSLGGQSGGNYGYTFGSGTRLTVV.

J is TRBJ2-7 and V is TRBV2; D may be TRBD2 (6 bases). V was shortened by 5 bases and J by 1 base, with 15 bases between the two germline ends. Per the germline V gene, CDR1 is SNHLY and CDR2 is FYNNEI. The CDR3 has 15 amino acids. CDR3 nucleotides: TGTGCCAGCAGTAGCGGGCCCGGGGGATCCTACGAGCAGTACTTC. Amino acids: CASSSGPGGSYEQYF. Combining the CDR3 with reference TRBV2 and TRBJ2-7 gives the whole variable domain EPEVTQTPSHQVTQMGQEVILRCVPISNHLYFYWYRQILGQKVEFLVSFYNNEISEKSEIFDDQFSVERPDGSNFTLKIRSTKLEDSAMYFCASSSGPGGSYEQYFGPGTRLTVT.

The table lists this clone with many counts. The chain recombines TRBV9 with TRBJ2-5, with D perhaps matching TRBD2 (6 bases). The V end lost 3 bases, the J end lost 5 bases, and 14 bases lay between the germline ends. This CDR3 region has 14 residues. In germline, CDR1 is SGDLS, CDR2 YYNGEE. The CDR3 DNA reads as TGTGCCAGCAGCGCGACTTTCGGAGGGGAGACCCAGTACTTC. As protein: CASSATFGGETQYF.

The rearrangement links TRBV28 to TRBJ2-5; 8 bases are shared with TRBD1. V lost 9 bases to trimming and J lost 1 base; unmatched junction nucleotides: 1. This CDR3 contains 12 residues. Germline V gene data show CDR1 as MDHEN and CDR2 as SYDVKM. The CDR3 DNA reads as TGTGCCAGTCAGGGGGCCCAAGAGACCCAGTACTTC. Its protein product is CASQGAQETQYF.

This clone has a count of ten or more. This sequence joins TRBV10-3 and TRBJ2-1, with 8 bases aligning to TRBD2. CDR1 ENHRY and CDR2 SYGVKD come from the germline V gene. The length of the CDR3 is 13 residues. V dropped 10 bases and J dropped 3; count of bases not matched to a gene: 5. The DNA for the CDR3 is TGTGCCACCGGGGGGGTGAGCTACAATGAGCAGTTCTTC. Its protein product is CATGGVSYNEQFF.

This clone was recorded at least ten times. This rearrangement joins TRBV27 to TRBJ1-1; tentative D call: TRBD1 (5 bases). The germline CDR1 and CDR2 sequences are MNHEY and SMNVEV (reference sequence). V was pared by 2 bases and J by 4 bases, with 11 bases between. The CDR3 runs 14 residues. The CDR3 bases are TGTGCCAGCAGTTTAGGAGGGGTGGGCACTGAAGCTTTCTTT. Protein: CASSLGGVGTEAFF.